This T cell receptor (beta chain) appears in the sequencing data of a study of blood T cell repertoires in COVID-19. Overall study: The United States, Italy and Spain were the sources of the acute and convalescent COVID-19 samples.

As processed by the authors: How many nucleated cells were present was estimated from reference gene primer amplification. Sequencing was performed with immunoSEQ multiplex PCR; in TCRdb, only in-frame clones are kept and a portion is missing. That table is the source of V, J and clone size, and D and trimming were worked out from the DNA. Seen here are 180,000 or so clones, approximately 80% observed once, and the top ten hold around 8.9%. Per germline, CDR1 MNHEY and CDR2 SVGAGI. With 6 bases clipped from V and 3 bases from J, the junction kept 5 bases outside the gene matches. The CDR3 consists of 15 residues.

The clonotype comes from a woman aged 45-65 years with active or convalescent COVID-19. Source material: peripheral blood. The chain carries TRBV6-5 and TRBJ1-5, with 10 bases fitting TRBD1. The CDR3 region is CASRRDRGPNQPQHF. The CDR3, as DNA: TGTGCCAGCAGAAGGGACAGGGGACCCAATCAGCCCCAGCATTTT.